These 8 T cell receptor beta chains share one sample of origin, sequenced in a study of Ad26.COV2.S vaccination and SARS-CoV-2 variants. Treatment in this sample: about 20 received Ad26.COV2.S at low or high dose, single or two shots; a few received placebo; per-sample allocation not given. Specimens were obtained on day 63 following the first vaccine or placebo injection. Using immunoSEQ multiplex PCR, the repertoire was profiled, and TCRdb retains in-frame clones only, with some absent. The table has fewer than 500,000 clones, 89% seen once. The specimen was peripheral blood, collected in a trial of Ad26.COV2.S vaccine versus placebo. These receptors originate from a person between 18 and 59 years old who received the Ad26.COV2.S COVID-19 vaccine or a placebo.

The chain is built from TRBV30 and TRBJ1-6; D not certain. CDR1 and CDR2 (germline): GTSNPN, SVGIG (reference sequence). The CDR3 consists of 12 residues. V was cut by 1 base and J by 11 bases, with 9 bases left in between. CDR3 in DNA: TGTGCCTGGAGTGCCCGAGCAGCACCCCTCCACTTT. Translating gives CAWSARAAPLHF.

The V and J genes are TRBV7-2 and TRBJ2-2; D is undetermined. Trimming left V 1 base short and J 4 bases short, with 7 bases between. The germline V gene encodes CDR1 SGHTA and CDR2 FQGNSA. The CDR3 spans 14 residues. CDR3 nucleotide sequence: TGTGCCAGCAGCTTAGTCAGGCGCACCGGGGAGCTGTTTTTT. Protein product: CASSLVRRTGELFF.

This chain uses TRBV19 with TRBJ1-2; D is possibly TRBD1 (6 bases). The germline V gene has CDR1 LNHDA and CDR2 SQIVND (reference sequence). CDR3 size: 14 residues. V lost 3 bases to trimming and J lost 1 base, with 9 bases between them. The CDR3 is CASSIRGDNYGYTF. Written as DNA, the CDR3 is TGTGCCAGTAGTATCAGGGGCGATAACTATGGCTACACCTTC.

The chain carries TRBV4-2 and TRBJ1-3, with 8 bases identical to TRBD1. From germline, CDR1 is LGHNA and CDR2 YNFKEQ. The CDR3 has 17 amino acids. V lost 1 base and J lost 3; bases outside the gene matches: 8. The CDR3 DNA reads TGTGCCAGCAGCCAAGTTGGGACAGGATGGCTTGGAAACACCATATATTTT. Translating it yields CASSQVGTGWLGNTIYF.

This chain connects TRBV5-8 to TRBJ2-3, with unresolved D. The germline gives CDR1 SGHTS, CDR2 YDEGEE. Trimming took off 4 bases at V and 4 bases at J, with 19 bases between the two ends. The length of the CDR3 is 16 residues. CDR3 coding DNA: TGTGCCAGCAGCCCCGGGCTGCGGCCCATGTCAGATACGCAGTATTTT. Translation: CASSPGLRPMSDTQYF.

The chain links TRBV13 to TRBJ2-1; tentatively, D is TRBD1 (6 bases). CDR1 is PRHDT and CDR2 is FYEKMQ in the germline V gene (reference sequence). V was cut by 4 bases and J by 0 bases, with 10 bases left in between. CDR3 length: 15 amino acids. The CDR3: CASSSTGNSYNEQFF. In DNA form, the CDR3 reads TGTGCCAGCAGCTCCACAGGGAACTCCTACAATGAGCAGTTCTTC.

The J gene is TRBJ2-7, the V gene TRBV27, with D possibly TRBD1 on 5 matching bases. Germline loops: CDR1 MNHEY, CDR2 SMNVEV (reference sequence). The V end was cut by 7 bases, the J end by 6 bases, with 13 bases between. The CDR3 consists of 12 residues. The CDR3 nucleotides are TGTGCCAGCAACGGCAGGGAAGGCGAGCAGTACGTC. Translation: CASNGREGEQYV.

The chain is built from TRBV7-2 and TRBJ2-1; 8 nucleotides align to TRBD2. This CDR3 comprises 18 residues. Germline V gene sequence: CDR1 SGHTA, CDR2 FQGNSA. Germline trimming cut 2 bases from V and 6 bases from J; bases unmatched to any gene: 15. The CDR3 DNA follows: TGTGCCAGCAGCTTAAGGCGGTTGAGCGGGAGTACCTCCAATGAGCAGTTCTTC. This gives the protein CASSLRRLSGSTSNEQFF.